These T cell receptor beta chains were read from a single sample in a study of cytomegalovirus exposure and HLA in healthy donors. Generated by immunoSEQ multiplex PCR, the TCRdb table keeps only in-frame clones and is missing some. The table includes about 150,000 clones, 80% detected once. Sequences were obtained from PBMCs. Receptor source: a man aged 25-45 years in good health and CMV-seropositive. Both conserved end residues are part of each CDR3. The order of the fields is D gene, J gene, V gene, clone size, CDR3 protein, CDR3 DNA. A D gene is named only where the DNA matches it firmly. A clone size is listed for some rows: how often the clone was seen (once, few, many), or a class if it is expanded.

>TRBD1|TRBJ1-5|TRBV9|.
CASSPHGQGSNQPQHF
TGTGCCAGCAGCCCTCACGGACAGGGCAGCAATCAGCCCCAGCATTTT
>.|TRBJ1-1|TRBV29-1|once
CSVNLQGGRSTEAFF
TGCAGCGTCAACCTACAGGGCGGTCGGAGCACTGAAGCTTTCTTT
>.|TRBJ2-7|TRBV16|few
CASSQSGVEQYF
TGTGCCAGCAGCCAATCCGGAGTCGAGCAGTACTTC
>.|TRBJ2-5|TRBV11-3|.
CASTSSRGQETQYF
TGTGCCAGCACCTCCTCACGAGGCCAAGAGACCCAGTACTTC
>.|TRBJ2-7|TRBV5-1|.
CASSYSENDPYEQYF
TGCGCCAGCAGCTATAGCGAGAACGACCCCTACGAGCAGTACTTC
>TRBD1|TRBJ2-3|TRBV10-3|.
CAISESGQGVTDTQYF
TGTGCCATCAGTGAGTCGGGACAGGGAGTGACAGATACGCAGTATTTT
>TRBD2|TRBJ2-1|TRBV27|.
CASSWGLAGQHTNEQFF
TGTGCCAGCAGTTGGGGACTAGCGGGACAACACACCAATGAGCAGTTCTTC
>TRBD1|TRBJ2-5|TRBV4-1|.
CASSQDPSLGTGGETQYF
TGCGCCAGCAGCCAAGATCCTAGTTTGGGGACAGGTGGAGAGACCCAGTACTTC
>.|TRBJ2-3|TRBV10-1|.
CASSARSTDTQYF
TGCGCCAGCAGTGCGCGCAGCACAGATACGCAGTATTTT
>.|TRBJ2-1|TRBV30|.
CAWMRGGVQYEQFF
TGTGCCTGGATGCGAGGCGGGGTACAGTATGAGCAGTTCTTC
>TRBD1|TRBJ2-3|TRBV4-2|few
CASSQGQGSTDTQYF
TGTGCCAGCAGCCAAGGACAGGGAAGCACAGATACGCAGTATTTT
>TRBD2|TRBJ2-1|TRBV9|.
CASSVRGYSASGRVYNEQFF
TGTGCCAGCAGCGTACGAGGGTACTCGGCTAGCGGGAGGGTATACAATGAGCAGTTCTTC
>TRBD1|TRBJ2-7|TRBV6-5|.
CASSYSGDSSYEQYF
TGTGCCAGCAGTTACTCAGGGGACAGCTCCTACGAGCAGTACTTC
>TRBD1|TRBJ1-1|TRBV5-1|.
CASRSDRGTNTEAFF
TGCGCCAGCAGATCAGACAGGGGGACGAACACTGAAGCTTTCTTT
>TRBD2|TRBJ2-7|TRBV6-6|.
CASGGTSSYEQYF
TGTGCCAGCGGGGGGACTAGTTCCTACGAGCAGTACTTC
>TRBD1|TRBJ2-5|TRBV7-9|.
CASSAVDRVQETQYF
TGTGCCAGCAGCGCGGTGGACAGGGTGCAAGAGACCCAGTACTTC
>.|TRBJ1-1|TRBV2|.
CASRQGLNTEAFF
TGTGCCAGCAGACAGGGTCTGAACACTGAAGCTTTCTTT
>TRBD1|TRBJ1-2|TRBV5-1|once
CASSFTGVEGYTF
TGCGCCAGCAGCTTTACAGGGGTCGAAGGCTACACCTTC
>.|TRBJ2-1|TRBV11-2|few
CASSSSYFQQFF
TGTGCCAGCAGCTCATCGTACTTCCAGCAGTTCTTC
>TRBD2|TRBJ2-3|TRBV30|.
CAWSSSGRSTDTQYF
TGTGCCTGGAGTTCTAGCGGGAGGAGCACAGATACGCAGTATTTT
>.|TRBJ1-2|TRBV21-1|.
CASSKAGGLVGGYTF
TGTGCCAGCAGCAAAGCCGGCGGGCTAGTAGGAGGCTACACCTTC
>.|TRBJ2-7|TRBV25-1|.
CASIGGAYEQYF
TGTGCCAGCATCGGGGGAGCTTACGAGCAGTACTTC
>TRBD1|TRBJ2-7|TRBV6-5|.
CASSSTGQSTYEQYF
TGTGCCAGCAGTTCAACGGGACAGAGCACCTACGAGCAGTACTTC
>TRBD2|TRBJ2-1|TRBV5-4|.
CASSHSGGPSYNEQFF
TGTGCCAGCAGTCATAGCGGGGGACCCTCCTACAATGAGCAGTTCTTC
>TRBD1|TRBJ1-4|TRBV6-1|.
CATRQGALNEKLFF
TGTGCCACCCGACAGGGGGCCCTTAATGAAAAACTGTTTTTT
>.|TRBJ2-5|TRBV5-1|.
CASSLRRETQYF
TGCGCCAGCAGCTTGCGTCGGGAGACCCAGTACTTC
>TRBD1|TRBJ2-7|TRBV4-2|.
CASSQPPGQGAVYEQYF
TGTGCCAGCAGCCAACCGCCGGGACAGGGGGCTGTCTACGAGCAGTACTTC
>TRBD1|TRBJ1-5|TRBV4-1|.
CASSQPSQGAPGQPQHF
TGCGCCAGCAGCCAACCCTCACAGGGGGCGCCGGGGCAGCCCCAGCATTTT
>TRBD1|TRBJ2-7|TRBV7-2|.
CASSVTGTGHYEQYF
TGTGCCAGCAGCGTCACCGGGACAGGGCACTACGAGCAGTACTTC
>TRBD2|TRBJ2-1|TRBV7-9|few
CASSKMGRGVSEQFF
TGTGCCAGCAGTAAAATGGGGCGGGGGGTAAGTGAGCAGTTCTTC
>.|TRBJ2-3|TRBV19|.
CASQPGLNTDTQYF
TGTGCCAGCCAGCCGGGACTTAACACAGATACGCAGTATTTT
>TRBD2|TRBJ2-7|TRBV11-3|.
CASSLGFGAGGGEQYF
TGTGCCAGCAGCTTAGGATTTGGAGCGGGAGGAGGCGAGCAGTACTTC
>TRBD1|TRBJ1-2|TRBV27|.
CASSWDRGDYGYTF
TGTGCCAGCAGTTGGGACAGGGGGGACTATGGCTACACCTTC
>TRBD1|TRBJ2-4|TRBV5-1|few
CASSLGSGTGNIQYF
TGCGCCAGCAGCTTGGGATCGGGGACAGGGAACATTCAGTACTTC
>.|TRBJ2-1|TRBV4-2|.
CASSQDELDNEQFF
TGTGCCAGCAGCCAAGACGAGCTGGACAATGAGCAGTTCTTC
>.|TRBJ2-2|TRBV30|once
CAWSVRLVLNTGELFF
TGTGCCTGGAGTGTACGGCTAGTCTTGAACACCGGGGAGCTGTTTTTT
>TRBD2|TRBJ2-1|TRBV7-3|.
CARRCPSGRADNEQFF
TGTGCCCGGAGATGCCCTAGCGGGAGGGCAGACAATGAGCAGTTCTTC
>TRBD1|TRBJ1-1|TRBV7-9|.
CASSFRTGMGNTEAFF
TGTGCCAGCAGCTTCAGGACAGGTATGGGAAACACTGAAGCTTTCTTT
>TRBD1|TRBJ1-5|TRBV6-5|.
CASSRGQYNQPQHF
TGTGCCAGCAGCCGGGGACAGTACAATCAGCCCCAGCATTTT
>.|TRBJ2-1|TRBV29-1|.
CSVAQREQFF
TGCAGCGTTGCCCAGCGAGAGCAGTTCTTC
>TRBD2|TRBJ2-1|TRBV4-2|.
CASSQVVLAEAYNEQFF
TGTGCCAGCAGCCAAGTCGTCCTAGCGGAGGCCTACAATGAGCAGTTCTTC
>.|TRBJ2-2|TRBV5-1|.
CASSFTTGSNTGELFF
TGCGCCAGCAGCTTCACGACAGGATCGAACACCGGGGAGCTGTTTTTT
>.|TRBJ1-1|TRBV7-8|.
CASSHWGVGTEAFF
TGTGCCAGCAGCCATTGGGGGGTTGGCACTGAAGCTTTCTTT
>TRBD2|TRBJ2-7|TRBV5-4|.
CASSLFSGSTYEQYF
TGTGCCAGCAGCTTGTTCAGCGGGAGTACCTACGAGCAGTACTTC
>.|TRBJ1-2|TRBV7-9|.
CASTRESEPYGYTF
TGTGCCAGCACCCGGGAGTCAGAGCCTTATGGCTACACCTTC
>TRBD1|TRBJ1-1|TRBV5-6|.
CASSFRDRGLYTEAFF
TGTGCCAGCAGCTTCCGGGACAGGGGGCTTTACACTGAAGCTTTCTTT
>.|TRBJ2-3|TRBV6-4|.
CASSERSGTDTQYF
TGTGCCAGCAGTGAGAGGTCAGGCACAGATACGCAGTATTTT
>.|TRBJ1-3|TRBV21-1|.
CASNQWDNFTGNTIYF
TGTGCCAGCAACCAATGGGACAATTTCACTGGAAACACCATATATTTT
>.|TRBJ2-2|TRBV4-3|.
CASSQVPQTNTGELFF
TGCGCCAGCAGCCAAGTCCCCCAAACGAACACCGGGGAGCTGTTTTTT
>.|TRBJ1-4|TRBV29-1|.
CSVGRSNEKLFF
TGCAGCGTTGGCAGGTCTAATGAAAAACTGTTTTTT
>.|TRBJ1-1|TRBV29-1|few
CSVEVGGRSAFF
TGCAGCGTGGAAGTCGGGGGGCGGTCAGCTTTCTTT
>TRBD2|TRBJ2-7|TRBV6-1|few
CASSEGWRGGGEQYF
TGTGCCAGCAGTGAAGGTTGGCGGGGGGGCGGCGAGCAGTACTTC
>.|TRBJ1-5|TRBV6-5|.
CASSYRGSGQPQHF
TGTGCCAGCAGTTACAGGGGCTCGGGTCAGCCCCAGCATTTT
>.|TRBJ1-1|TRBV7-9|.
CASSRSVNTEAFF
TGTGCCAGCAGCCGCAGCGTGAACACTGAAGCTTTCTTT